Presented here are 20 T cell receptor beta chains from one specimen sequenced in a study of a mutant IDH1 vaccine in newly diagnosed glioma (dated by TCRdb to the early 2020s). Antigens of these TCRs are unknown. The library was obtained by the immunoSEQ multiplex PCR assay. Imported from immuneACCESS, the table was reduced by TCRdb to in-frame sequences with V and J called. These copies leave out some clones; in studies compared against another copy, an unresolved V gene accounts for under half, and the cause of the remainder is not known. In all, the sample holds approximately 80,000 clones, and around nine tenths of those were seen once. The top ten constitute under 0.6% of the sample. Read against the paper, the sample's time point label means: week 5, during vaccination. Each vaccine dose, consisting of 300 ug of a 20-mer mutant IDH1 peptide in Montanide, was administered subcutaneously with topical imiquimod.

The sequenced sample was PBMCs, obtained from a glioma patient whose treatment included an IDH1 peptide vaccine. Receptor source: a woman aged 45-59 years with glioma.

The chain carries TRBV19 and TRBJ1-2; D perhaps matches TRBD1 (6 bases). Trimming cost V 2 bases and J 4 bases, with 20 bases left between them. The CDR3 spans 17 residues. The germline CDR1 and CDR2 sequences are LNHDA and SQIVND (reference sequence). The CDR3, as DNA: TGTGCCAGTAGTATAAGGTCCAGGGACAACTTTCTCTATGGCTACACCTTC. This codes for CASSIRSRDNFLYGYTF.

V is TRBV5-1 and J is TRBJ1-1; no reliable D call. CDR1 is SGHRS and CDR2 is YFSETQ in the germline V gene. V lost 7 bases to trimming and J lost 5 bases, with 18 bases between them. This CDR3 spans 14 amino acids. The CDR3 region has the DNA TGCGCCAGCTGTGAAGGCTTTTCGGGGACTGAAGCTTTCTTT. Its protein product is CASCEGFSGTEAFF. Complete variable domain (other parts from reference TRBV5-1 and TRBJ1-1): KAGVTQTPRYLIKTRGQQVTLSCSPISGHRSVSWYQQTPGQGLQFLFEYFSETQRNKGNFPGRFSGRQFSNSRSEMNVSTLELGDSALYLCASCEGFSGTEAFFGQGTRLTVV.

V gene TRBV5-1 combines with J gene TRBJ2-5, with a possible D match to TRBD2 (5 bases). The germline V and J ends were trimmed by 0 bases and 5 bases, with 11 bases remaining between them. The CDR3 spans 14 residues. Germline assignment: CDR1 SGHRS and CDR2 YFSETQ. The CDR3 sequence is CASSLVGERETQYF. CDR3 nucleotides: TGCGCCAGCAGCTTGGTTGGCGAGCGGGAGACCCAGTACTTC.

The chain employs TRBV7-3 and TRBJ2-7; 7 nucleotides agree with TRBD2. The germline V gene encodes CDR1 SGHTA and CDR2 FQGTGA. V was pared by 5 bases and J by 1 base, with 8 bases of the junction left unmatched. CDR3 length: 15 amino acids. The chain's CDR3 is CASSPPSGRSYEQYF. The CDR3 DNA is TGTGCCAGCAGCCCCCCTAGCGGTCGTTCCTACGAGCAGTACTTC.

The chain has TRBV5-8 and TRBJ1-1; a weak D match, TRBD1 (5 bases). The CDR3 covers 12 residues. Trimming removed 0 bases from V and 6 bases from J, with 6 bases in between. Germline CDR1 reads SGHTS; CDR2 reads YDEGEE. CDR3 sequence: CASSLGGPEAFF. CDR3 DNA: TGTGCCAGCAGCTTGGGGGGACCTGAAGCTTTCTTT.

The chain links TRBV27 to TRBJ2-5, with TRBD2 matching over 8 bases. The germline V gene encodes CDR1 MNHEY and CDR2 SMNVEV (reference sequence). The junction had 9 bases not matched to a gene; V was cut back by 1 base and J by 5 bases. This CDR3 has 16 residues. CDR3 amino acids: CASSLLSGSVGETQYF. For the CDR3, the DNA is TGTGCCAGCAGTTTATTGAGCGGGAGTGTGGGGGAGACCCAGTACTTC.

The chain links TRBV27 to TRBJ2-1; D not certain. Germline CDR1 is MNHEY and CDR2 is SMNVEV (reference sequence). The CDR3 totals 16 residues. V lost 2 bases and J lost 4, with 15 bases in between. The CDR3 region is CASSLGWRSLYNEQFF. The CDR3 DNA sequence: TGTGCCAGCAGTTTAGGGTGGCGATCCTTATACAATGAGCAGTTCTTC.

The V gene is TRBV9, the J gene TRBJ2-4; no firm D call. From germline, CDR1 is SGDLS and CDR2 YYNGEE. The CDR3 contains 13 residues. Trimming pared 4 bases from V and 2 bases from J, leaving 7 bases between. The CDR3 bases are TGTGCCAGCAGCATCGGAACCAAAAACATTCAGTACTTC. Translating gives CASSIGTKNIQYF.

The chain is built from TRBV2 and TRBJ1-2, with D maybe TRBD1 (5 bases). Germline assignment: CDR1 SNHLY and CDR2 FYNNEI. Trimming cost V 2 bases and J 7 bases, with 14 bases left between them. The CDR3 contains 14 residues. CDR3 bases: TGTGCCAGCAGTGAACGACAGAGAGGAGGTGGCTACACCTTC. Protein product: CASSERQRGGGYTF.

The chain joins TRBV13 to TRBJ2-3; TRBD2 might be the D (6 bases). The CDR3 covers 15 residues. Germline lookup yields CDR1 PRHDT and CDR2 FYEKMQ (reference sequence). The V gene lost 2 bases and the J gene lost 5 bases, with 14 bases spanning the gap. The CDR3 sequence: CASSLRGLDLDTQYF. CDR3 in DNA: TGTGCCAGCAGCTTAAGGGGACTTGACTTAGATACGCAGTATTTT.

The chain is built from TRBV29-1 and TRBJ2-5; perhaps TRBD2 as D (5 bases). V was trimmed by 4 bases and J by 1 base, leaving 10 bases between them. Per germline, CDR1 SQVTM and CDR2 ANQGSEA. The CDR3 sequence is 13 residues long. The CDR3 sequence: CSVGGSLQETQYF. The DNA for the CDR3 is TGCAGCGTTGGAGGGTCACTCCAAGAGACCCAGTACTTC.

The chain couples TRBV7-3 to TRBJ2-2; D not certain. V dropped 5 bases and J dropped 0 bases, with 7 bases sitting between them. Germline V gives CDR1 SGHTA, CDR2 FQGTGA. The CDR3 covers 14 residues. The DNA of the CDR3 is TGTGCCAGCAGCCATACAGCGAACACCGGGGAGCTGTTTTTT. It is translated as CASSHTANTGELFF. The full variable domain, in which reference TRBV7-3 and TRBJ2-2 provide the parts outside the CDR3, is GAGVSQTPSNKVTEKGKYVELRCDPISGHTALYWYRQSLGQGPEFLIYFQGTGAADDSGLPNDRFFAVRPEGSVSTLKIQRTERGDSAVYLCASSHTANTGELFFGEGSRLTVL.

The chain is built from TRBV11-2 and TRBJ2-1; D gene uncertain. The germline V and J ends were trimmed by 0 bases and 10 bases, with 10 bases remaining between them. The V gene's germline CDR1 is SGHAT and CDR2 FQNNGV. This CDR3 is built from 13 residues. For the CDR3, the DNA is TGTGCCAGCAGCTTAGATAAAGCGACCGAGCAGTTCTTC. Encoded protein: CASSLDKATEQFF.

The chain combines TRBV10-1 with TRBJ2-2; D call uncertain. CDR1 and CDR2 (germline): WNHNN, SYGVQD (reference sequence). The V gene lost 9 bases and the J gene lost 8 bases, with 13 bases spanning the gap. The CDR3 has 12 residues. Here the CDR3 reads CASGPVVGELFF. In nucleotides, the CDR3 is TGCGCCAGTGGGCCCGTCGTGGGGGAGCTGTTTTTT.

The chain has TRBV19 and TRBJ2-7, with D possibly matching TRBD2 (7 bases). The V gene's germline CDR1 is LNHDA and CDR2 SQIVND (reference sequence). V lost 3 bases, J lost 2 bases, and 11 bases lay in between. The CDR3 contains 14 residues. CDR3: CASSIWGGAYEQYF. CDR3 DNA: TGTGCCAGTAGTATCTGGGGGGGCGCCTACGAGCAGTACTTC. Full variable domain (rest looked up from reference TRBV19 and TRBJ2-7): DGGITQSPKYLFRKEGQNVTLSCEQNLNHDAMYWYRQDPGQGLRLIYYSQIVNDFQKGDIAEGYSVSREKKESFPLTVTSAQKNPTAFYLCASSIWGGAYEQYFGPGTRLTVT.

This clone was detected only a few times. The V and J genes are TRBV10-2 and TRBJ2-2; D possibly corresponds to TRBD2 (5 bases). Germline lookup yields CDR1 WSHSY and CDR2 SAAADI. V lost 6 bases to trimming and J lost 2 bases, with 10 bases between them. The CDR3 is 14 amino acids. CDR3 sequence reads: CASRPRVNTGELFF. In DNA, the CDR3 is TGCGCCAGCAGACCGAGGGTTAACACCGGGGAGCTGTTTTTT.

A few counts support this clone. The gene calls are TRBV5-5 and TRBJ1-1; perhaps TRBD1 as D (6 bases). The V gene's germline CDR1 is SGHKS and CDR2 YYEKEE (reference sequence). The length of the CDR3 is 17 residues. With 1 base removed from V and 1 base from J, the gap between germline ends came to 17 bases. The CDR3 loop is CASSLWGRGDGNTEAFF. CDR3 nucleotides: TGTGCCAGCAGCTTGTGGGGCAGGGGCGATGGGAACACTGAAGCTTTCTTT. Drawing the rest from reference TRBV5-5 and TRBJ1-1, the complete variable domain is DAGVTQSPTHLIKTRGQQVTLRCSPISGHKSVSWYQQVLGQGPQFIFQYYEKEERGRGNFPDRFSARQFPNYSSELNVNALLLGDSALYLCASSLWGRGDGNTEAFFGQGTRLTVV.

The rearrangement links TRBV10-3 to TRBJ1-6, with D unclear. CDR3 length equals 17 residues. Germline V gives CDR1 ENHRY, CDR2 SYGVKD. V shed 0 bases and J shed 5 bases, with 14 bases lying between them. The chain's CDR3 is CAISESSLGRDNSPLHF. DNA for the CDR3: TGTGCCATCAGTGAGTCCTCATTGGGGAGGGATAATTCACCCCTCCACTTT.

This CDR3 reads CASSYFTGGEQYF. The CDR3, as DNA: TGTGCCAGCAGTTACTTCACGGGAGGCGAGCAGTACTTC. The V and J genes are TRBV6-5 and TRBJ2-7, with 7 bases lining up with TRBD2. CDR1 is MNHEY and CDR2 is SVGAGI in the germline V gene. The CDR3 loop spans 13 amino acids. V was pared by 1 base and J by 6 bases, with 3 bases of the junction left unmatched.

The chain carries TRBV5-6 and TRBJ2-5; no clear D. Germline CDR1 SGHDT, CDR2 YYEEEE. The CDR3 has 13 amino acids. Trimming stripped 4 bases from V and 5 bases from J, with 12 bases between. The CDR3 spells CASSPPMRETQYF. CDR3 DNA: TGTGCCAGCAGCCCCCCCATGCGCGAGACCCAGTACTTC. The full variable domain, with the rest looked up from reference TRBV5-6 and TRBJ2-5, is DAGVTQSPTHLIKTRGQQVTLRCSPKSGHDTVSWYQQALGQGPQFIFQYYEEEERQRGNFPDRFSGHQFPNYSSELNVNALLLGDSALYLCASSPPMRETQYFGPGTRLLVL.